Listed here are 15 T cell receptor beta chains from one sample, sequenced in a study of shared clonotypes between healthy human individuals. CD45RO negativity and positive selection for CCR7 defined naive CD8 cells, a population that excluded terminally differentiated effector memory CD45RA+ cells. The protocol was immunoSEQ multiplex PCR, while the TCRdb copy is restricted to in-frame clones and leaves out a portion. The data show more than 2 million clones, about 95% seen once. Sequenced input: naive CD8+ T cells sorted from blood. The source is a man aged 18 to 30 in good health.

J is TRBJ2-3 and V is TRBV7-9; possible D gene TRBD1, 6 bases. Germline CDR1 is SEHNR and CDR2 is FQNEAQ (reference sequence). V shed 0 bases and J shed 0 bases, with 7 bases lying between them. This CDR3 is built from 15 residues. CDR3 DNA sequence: TGTGCCAGCAGCTTAGCGGGGGCCAGCACAGATACGCAGTATTTT. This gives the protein CASSLAGASTDTQYF.

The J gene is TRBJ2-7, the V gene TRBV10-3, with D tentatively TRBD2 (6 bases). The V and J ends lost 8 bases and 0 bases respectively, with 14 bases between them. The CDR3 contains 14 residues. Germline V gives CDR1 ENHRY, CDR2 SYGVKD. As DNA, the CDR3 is TGTGCCATCGCCGATTCCGGGAGCTCCTACGAGCAGTACTTC. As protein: CAIADSGSSYEQYF.

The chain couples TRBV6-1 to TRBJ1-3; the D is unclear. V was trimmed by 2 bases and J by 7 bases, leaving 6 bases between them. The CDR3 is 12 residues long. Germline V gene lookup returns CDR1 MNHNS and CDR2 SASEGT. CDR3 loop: CASSETFNTIYF. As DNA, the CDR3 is TGTGCCAGCAGTGAAACCTTCAACACCATATATTTT.

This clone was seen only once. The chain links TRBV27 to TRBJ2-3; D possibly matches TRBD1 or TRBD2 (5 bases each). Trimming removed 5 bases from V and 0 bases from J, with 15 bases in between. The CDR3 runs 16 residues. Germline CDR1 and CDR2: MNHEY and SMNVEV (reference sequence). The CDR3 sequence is CASSPQGDPSTDTQYF. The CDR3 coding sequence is TGTGCCAGCAGTCCGCAGGGAGACCCTAGCACAGATACGCAGTATTTT.

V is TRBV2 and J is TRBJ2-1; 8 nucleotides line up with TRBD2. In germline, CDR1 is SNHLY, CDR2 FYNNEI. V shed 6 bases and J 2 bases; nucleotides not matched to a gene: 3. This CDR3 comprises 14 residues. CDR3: CASSRGGTYNEQFF. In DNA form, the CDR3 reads TGTGCCAGCAGCCGGGGGGGAACCTACAATGAGCAGTTCTTC.

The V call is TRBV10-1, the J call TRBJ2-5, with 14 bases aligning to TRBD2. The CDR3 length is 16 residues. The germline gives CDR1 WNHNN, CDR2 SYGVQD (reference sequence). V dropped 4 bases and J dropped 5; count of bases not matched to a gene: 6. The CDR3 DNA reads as TGCGCCAGCAGTGGGGGGACTAGCGGGAGCAGGGAGACCCAGTACTTC. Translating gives CASSGGTSGSRETQYF.

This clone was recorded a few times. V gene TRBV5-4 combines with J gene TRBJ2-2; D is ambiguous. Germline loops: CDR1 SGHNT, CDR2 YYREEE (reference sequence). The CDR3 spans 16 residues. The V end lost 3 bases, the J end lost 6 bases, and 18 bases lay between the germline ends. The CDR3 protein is CASSSFAYSLAGELFF. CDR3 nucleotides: TGTGCCAGCAGCTCCTTCGCCTACAGCTTGGCCGGGGAGCTGTTTTTT.

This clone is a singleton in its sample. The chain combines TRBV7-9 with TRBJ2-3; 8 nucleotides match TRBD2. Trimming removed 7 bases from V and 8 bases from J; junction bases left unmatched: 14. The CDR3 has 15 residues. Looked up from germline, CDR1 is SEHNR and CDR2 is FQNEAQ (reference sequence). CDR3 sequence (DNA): TGTGCCAGCATTCCCGCGGGGGGCGCTGTGTTTACGCAGTATTTT. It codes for CASIPAGGAVFTQYF.

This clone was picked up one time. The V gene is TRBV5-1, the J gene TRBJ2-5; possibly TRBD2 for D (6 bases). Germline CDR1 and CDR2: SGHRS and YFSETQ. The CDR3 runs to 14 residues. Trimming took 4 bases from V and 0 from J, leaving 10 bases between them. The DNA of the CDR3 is TGCGCCAGCAGCCCCCGGGAGAACCAAGAGACCCAGTACTTC. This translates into CASSPRENQETQYF.

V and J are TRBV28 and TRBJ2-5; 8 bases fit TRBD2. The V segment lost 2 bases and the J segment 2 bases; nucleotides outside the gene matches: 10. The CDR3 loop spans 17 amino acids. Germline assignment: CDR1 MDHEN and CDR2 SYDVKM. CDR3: CASSLTGGRRGQETQYF. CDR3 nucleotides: TGTGCCAGCAGTTTAACGGGGGGGCGCCGTGGACAAGAGACCCAGTACTTC.

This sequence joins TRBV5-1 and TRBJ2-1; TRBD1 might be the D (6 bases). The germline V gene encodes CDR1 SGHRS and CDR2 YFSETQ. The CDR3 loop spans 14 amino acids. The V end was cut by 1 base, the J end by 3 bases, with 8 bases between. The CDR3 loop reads CASSLSGDYNEQFF. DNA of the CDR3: TGCGCCAGCAGCTTGTCAGGGGACTACAATGAGCAGTTCTTC.

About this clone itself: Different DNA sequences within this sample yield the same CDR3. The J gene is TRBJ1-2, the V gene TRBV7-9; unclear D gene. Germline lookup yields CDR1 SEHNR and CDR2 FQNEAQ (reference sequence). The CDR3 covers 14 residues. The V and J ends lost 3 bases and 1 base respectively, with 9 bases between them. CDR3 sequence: CASSFGSDNYGYTF. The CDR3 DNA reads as TGTGCCAGCAGCTTTGGCTCAGATAACTATGGCTACACCTTC.

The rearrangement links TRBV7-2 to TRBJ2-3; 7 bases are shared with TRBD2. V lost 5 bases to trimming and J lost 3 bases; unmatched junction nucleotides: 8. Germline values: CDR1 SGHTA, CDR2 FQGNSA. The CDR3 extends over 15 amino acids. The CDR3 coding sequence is TGTGCCAGCAGCCCGGTTAATAGCGGGACAGATACGCAGTATTTT. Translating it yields CASSPVNSGTDTQYF.

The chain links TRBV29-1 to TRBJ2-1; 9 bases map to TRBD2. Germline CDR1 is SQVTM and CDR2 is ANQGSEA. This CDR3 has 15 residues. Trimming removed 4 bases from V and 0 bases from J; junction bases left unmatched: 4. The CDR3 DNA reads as TGCAGCGTTGGACTAGCGGAGAGCTCCTACAATGAGCAGTTCTTC. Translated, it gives CSVGLAESSYNEQFF.

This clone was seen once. In DNA form, the CDR3 reads TGTGCCAGCAGCCCGGTGGAGCGCTCCTACGAGCAGTACTTC. Its protein product is CASSPVERSYEQYF. The J gene is TRBJ2-7, the V gene TRBV7-9; D remains ambiguous. V dropped 5 bases and J dropped 0 bases, with 11 bases sitting between them. CDR1 is SEHNR, CDR2 FQNEAQ, per germline (reference sequence). CDR3 length: 14 amino acids.